This TCR beta chain came from a study of graft-versus-host responses after intestinal transplantation. About the study: Tacrolimus and steroids were given for around 3 years to all recipients after anti-thymocyte globulin induction.

Germline loops: CDR1 SGHDN, CDR2 FVKESK. The CDR3 totals 17 residues. Germline trimming cut 0 bases from V and 5 bases from J; bases unmatched to any gene: 11. Study-wide results and caveats: Levels of circulating GvH clones at their peak were associated with early post-transplant HvG declines. When patients had graft-donor T cell macrochimerism, their allografts held high graft-versus-host to host-versus-graft clonal ratios. Recipient marrow contained GvH clones, some of which appeared first in ileum or blood.

Generated by immunoSEQ multiplex PCR, the TCRdb table keeps only in-frame clones and is missing some. The table has about 23,000 clones, roughly 90% seen once; the top ten hold about 2%. As for this clone: Its antigen is as yet unknown.

The chain employs TRBV14 and TRBJ2-7, with TRBD2 identical over 9 bases. The receptor's source is a human patient who received an intestinal transplant, so some T cells may come from the graft donor. The sample consisted of PBMCs, taken 39 to 40 days after intestinal transplant. Here the CDR3 DNA reads TGTGCCAGCAGCCAAGACCGCTTTAGCGGGAGTGGAAACGAGCAGTACTTC. Its translation is CASSQDRFSGSGNEQYF. The complete variable domain, with remaining parts taken from reference TRBV14 and TRBJ2-7, reads EAGVTQFPSHSVIEKGQTVTLRCDPISGHDNLYWYRRVMGKEIKFLLHFVKESKQDESGMPNNRFLAERTGGTYSTLKVQPAELEDSGVYFCASSQDRFSGSGNEQYFGPGTRLTVT.